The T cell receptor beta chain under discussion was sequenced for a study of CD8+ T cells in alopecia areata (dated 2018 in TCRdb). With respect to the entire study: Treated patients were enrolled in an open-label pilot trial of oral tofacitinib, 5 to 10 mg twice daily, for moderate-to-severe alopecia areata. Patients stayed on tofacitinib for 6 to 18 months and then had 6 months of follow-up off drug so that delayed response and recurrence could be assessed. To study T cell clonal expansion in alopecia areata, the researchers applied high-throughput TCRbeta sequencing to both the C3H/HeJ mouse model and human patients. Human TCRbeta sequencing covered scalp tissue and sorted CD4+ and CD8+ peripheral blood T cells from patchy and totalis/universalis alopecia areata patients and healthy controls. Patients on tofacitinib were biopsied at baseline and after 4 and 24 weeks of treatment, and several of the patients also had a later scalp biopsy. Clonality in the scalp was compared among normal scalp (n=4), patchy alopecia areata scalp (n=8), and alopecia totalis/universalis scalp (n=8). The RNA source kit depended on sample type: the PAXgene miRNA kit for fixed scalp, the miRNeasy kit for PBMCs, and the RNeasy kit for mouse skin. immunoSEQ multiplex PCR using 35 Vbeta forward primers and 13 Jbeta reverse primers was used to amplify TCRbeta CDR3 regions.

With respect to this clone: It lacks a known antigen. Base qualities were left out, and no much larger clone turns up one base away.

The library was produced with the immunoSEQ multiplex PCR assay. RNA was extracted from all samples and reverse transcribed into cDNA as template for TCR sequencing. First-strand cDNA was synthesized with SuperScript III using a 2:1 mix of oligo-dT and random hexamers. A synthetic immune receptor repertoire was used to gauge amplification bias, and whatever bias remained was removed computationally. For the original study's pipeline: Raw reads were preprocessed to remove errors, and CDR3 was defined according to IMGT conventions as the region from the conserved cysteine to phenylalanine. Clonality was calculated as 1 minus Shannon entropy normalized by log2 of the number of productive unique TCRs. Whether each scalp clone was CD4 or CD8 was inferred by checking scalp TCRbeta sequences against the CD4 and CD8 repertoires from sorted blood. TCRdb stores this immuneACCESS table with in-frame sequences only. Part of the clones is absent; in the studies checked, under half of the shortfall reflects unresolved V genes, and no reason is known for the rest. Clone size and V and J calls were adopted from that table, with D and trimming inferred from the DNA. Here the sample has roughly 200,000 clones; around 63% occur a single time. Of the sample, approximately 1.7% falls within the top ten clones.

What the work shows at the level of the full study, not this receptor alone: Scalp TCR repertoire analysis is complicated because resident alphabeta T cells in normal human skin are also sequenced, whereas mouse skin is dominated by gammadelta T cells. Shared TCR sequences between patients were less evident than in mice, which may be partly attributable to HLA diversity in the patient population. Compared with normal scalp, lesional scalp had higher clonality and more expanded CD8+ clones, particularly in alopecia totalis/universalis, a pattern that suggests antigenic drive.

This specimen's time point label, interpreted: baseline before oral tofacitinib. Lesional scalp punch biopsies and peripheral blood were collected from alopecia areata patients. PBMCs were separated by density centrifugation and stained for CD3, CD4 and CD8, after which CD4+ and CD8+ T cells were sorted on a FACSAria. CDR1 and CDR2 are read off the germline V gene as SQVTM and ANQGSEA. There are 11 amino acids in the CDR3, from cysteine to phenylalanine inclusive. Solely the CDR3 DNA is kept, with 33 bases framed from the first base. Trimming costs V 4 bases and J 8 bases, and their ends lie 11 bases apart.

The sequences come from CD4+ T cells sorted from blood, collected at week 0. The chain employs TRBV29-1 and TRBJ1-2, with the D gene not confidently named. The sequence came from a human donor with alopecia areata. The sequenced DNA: TGCAGCGTTGGCCCCAACCAGGGCTACACCTTC. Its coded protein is CSVGPNQGYTF.